The 30 T cell receptor beta chains below were found in one sample sequenced in a study of blood T cells in healthy people across ages. For the second PCR, which ran for roughly 6 to 11 cycles, a sample-barcoded 5' primer and a J-beta primer mix were used. TCRdb reanalysed the 5' RACE reads using MiXCR and keeps one entry per CDR3 protein. The table has over 1,500,000 distinct CDR3 sequences, roughly 43% seen once. The sequenced sample consisted of blood. These receptors were taken from a human donor in good health.

The CDR3 sequence is CASSPQGGIYGYTF. CDR3 sequence (DNA): TGTGCCAGCAGCCCCCAGGGGGGCATCTATGGCTACACCTTC. V is TRBV7-2 and J is TRBJ1-2; TRBD1 aligns across 7 bases. From germline, CDR1 is SGHTA and CDR2 FQGNSA. The CDR3 loop spans 14 amino acids. Trimming removed 5 bases from V and 4 bases from J; junction bases left unmatched: 7. The whole variable domain, filled in from reference TRBV7-2 and TRBJ1-2, reads GAGVSQSPSNKVTEKGKDVELRCDPISGHTALYWYRQSLGQGLEFLIYFQGNSAPDKSGLPSDRFSAERTGGSVSTLTIQRTQQEDSAVYLCASSPQGGIYGYTFGSGTRLTVV.

The chain uses TRBV28 and TRBJ2-5; D unresolved. CDR1 MDHEN and CDR2 SYDVKM come from the germline V gene. The CDR3 is made up of 15 amino acids. V dropped 3 bases and J dropped 3 bases, with 14 bases sitting between them. The CDR3 DNA is TGTGCCAGCAGTTTCCGGGTCGGCTGGGAAGAGACCCAGTACTTC. Protein: CASSFRVGWEETQYF. The variable domain in full, completed from reference TRBV28 and TRBJ2-5, reads DVKVTQSSRYLVKRTGEKVFLECVQDMDHENMFWYRQDPGLGLRLIYFSYDVKMKEKGDIPEGYSVSREKKERFSLILESASTNQTSMYLCASSFRVGWEETQYFGPGTRLLVL.

This clonotype showed up just a few times. The chain couples TRBV7-8 to TRBJ2-5; D is perhaps TRBD2 (6 bases). V was cut by 5 bases and J by 2 bases, with 18 bases left in between. The CDR3 contains 16 residues. Germline lookup yields CDR1 SGHVS and CDR2 FQNEAQ. This CDR3 reads CASSHGGGRGQETQYF. CDR3 nucleotides: TGTGCCAGCAGCCACGGGGGTGGACGAGGGCAAGAGACCCAGTACTTC. Full variable domain (outside the CDR3, taken from reference TRBV7-8 and TRBJ2-5): GAGVSQSPRYKVAKRGQDVALRCDPISGHVSLFWYQQALGQGPEFLTYFQNEAQLDKSGLPSDRFFAERPEGSVSTLKIQRTQQEDSAVYLCASSHGGGRGQETQYFGPGTRLLVL.

This rearrangement joins TRBV6-1 to TRBJ2-6; TRBD2 matches at 9 bases. V was pared by 3 bases and J by 1 base, with 10 bases of the junction left unmatched. This CDR3 contains 19 residues. Germline CDR1 is MNHNS and CDR2 is SASEGT. CDR3 nucleotide sequence: TGTGCCAGCAGTGATAGGGATGGACTAGCGCTTTCTGGGGCCAACGTCCTGACTTTC. Protein: CASSDRDGLALSGANVLTF.

J is TRBJ2-1 and V is TRBV29-1; D possibly uses TRBD1 or TRBD2 (5 bases each). Trimming stripped 4 bases from V and 2 bases from J, with 21 bases between. CDR1 is SQVTM and CDR2 is ANQGSEA in the germline V gene. The CDR3 has 17 amino acids. CDR3 sequence (DNA): TGCAGCGTTGTCGGTGGTCGTGGGGGAGCAACCTACAATGAGCAGTTCTTC. Protein product: CSVVGGRGGATYNEQFF.

This sequence joins TRBV28 and TRBJ1-5; D is unresolved. From germline, CDR1 is MDHEN and CDR2 SYDVKM. V dropped 5 bases and J dropped 0 bases, with 11 bases sitting between them. The CDR3 has 15 amino acids. DNA for the CDR3: TGTGCCAGCAGTCGAGAGCGGACTAGCAATCAGCCCCAGCATTTT. It is translated as CASSRERTSNQPQHF.

V gene TRBV25-1 combines with J gene TRBJ1-4; D may be TRBD1 (5 bases). The CDR3 contains 15 residues. Trimming shortened V by 5 bases and J by 3 bases, and 13 bases separated the two germline ends. Germline V gives CDR1 MGHDK, CDR2 SYGVNS. The CDR3 is CASSPDRDANEKLFF. The CDR3 DNA follows: TGTGCCAGCAGTCCAGATCGGGACGCTAATGAAAAACTGTTTTTT.

This clonotype was counted only a few times. V is TRBV12-3 or TRBV12-4 and J is TRBJ2-7, with unresolved D. Trimming left V 1 base short and J 3 bases short, with 10 bases between. The CDR3 sequence is 14 residues long. The CDR3 sequence is CASSLGRPNYEQYF. CDR3 bases: TGTGCCAGCAGTTTAGGAAGGCCAAACTACGAGCAGTACTTC.

J is TRBJ1-4 and V is TRBV12-3 or TRBV12-4, with D unresolved. The CDR3 has 12 residues. Trimming took 6 bases from V and 6 from J, leaving 8 bases between them. The CDR3 sequence is CASRRVDEKLFF. DNA of the CDR3: TGTGCCAGCAGACGAGTTGATGAAAAACTGTTTTTT.

The V call is TRBV4-1, the J call TRBJ2-2, with D perhaps matching TRBD1 (6 bases). The CDR3 loop spans 16 amino acids. Germline V gene sequence: CDR1 MGHRA, CDR2 YSYEKL. Trimming stripped 4 bases from V and 0 bases from J, with 12 bases between. The CDR3 is CASSLPGVPNTGELFF. Written as DNA, the CDR3 is TGCGCCAGCAGCCTCCCAGGGGTTCCGAACACCGGGGAGCTGTTTTTT.

This clonotype occurred a few times. This chain links TRBV29-1 with TRBJ1-1; D not resolved. Trimming stripped 4 bases from V and 7 bases from J, with 10 bases between. The CDR3 contains 11 residues. Germline V lookup: CDR1 SQVTM, CDR2 ANQGSEA. This CDR3 reads CSVGVSSEAFF. The CDR3 DNA sequence: TGCAGCGTTGGAGTTTCCAGTGAAGCTTTCTTT.

This clonotype appeared a few times. The rearrangement links TRBV12-3 or TRBV12-4 to TRBJ1-1; possibly TRBD1 for D (5 bases). The CDR3 is 16 amino acids. The V gene lost 6 bases and the J gene lost 4 bases, with 21 bases spanning the gap. The CDR3, as DNA: TGTGCCAGCAGCTCCTCCCGATGGCCCGGGGGCACTGAAGCTTTCTTT. Translation gives CASSSSRWPGGTEAFF.

The V and J genes are TRBV6-2 or TRBV6-3 and TRBJ1-6, with 7 bases that match TRBD1. The CDR3 sequence is 15 residues long. The J segment lost 8 bases and the V segment lost 7 bases, leaving 11 bases of the junction unmatched. The V gene's germline CDR1 is MNHEY and CDR2 SVGEGT. CDR3 amino acids: CASNNIPGQYSPLHF. The CDR3, as DNA: TGTGCCAGCAACAATATACCGGGACAGTATTCACCCCTCCACTTT.

This sequence joins TRBV20-1 and TRBJ2-1; no reliable D call. This CDR3 is 11 amino acids long. Germline V CDR1 and CDR2: DFQATT, SNEGSKA (reference sequence). V was trimmed by 6 bases and J by 9 bases, leaving 12 bases between them. CDR3 loop: CSAPRVGEQFF. The DNA for the CDR3 is TGCAGTGCCCCCCGAGTGGGTGAGCAGTTCTTC.

The chain recombines TRBV20-1 with TRBJ2-1; no reliable D call. The CDR3 covers 13 residues. Per germline, CDR1 DFQATT and CDR2 SNEGSKA (reference sequence). Deletions cut 0 bases from V and 6 bases from J, with 9 bases between. CDR3 protein: CSARESSRNEQFF. DNA of the CDR3: TGCAGTGCTAGAGAGTCTTCCCGCAATGAGCAGTTCTTC.

A few counts support this clonotype. A junction boundary mismatches the germline segment, possibly from a read error. The chain employs TRBV7-9 and TRBJ2-1, with TRBD2 identical over 8 bases. The CDR3 covers 16 residues. Germline-derived CDR1 and CDR2 are SEHNR and FQNEAQ (reference sequence). The CDR3 DNA follows: TGTGCCGGCAGCTCAACTAGCGGAAGCTCCTACAATGAGCAGTTCTTC. The encoded protein is CAGSSTSGSSYNEQFF.

The V gene is TRBV5-1, the J gene TRBJ1-2; 7 bases agree with TRBD1. Germline V CDR1 and CDR2: SGHRS, YFSETQ. The V and J ends lost 3 bases and 0 bases, in that order; junction bases with no gene match: 8. The CDR3 covers 16 residues. The CDR3 nucleotides read TGCGCCAGCAGCTCTATGGCGACAGGGACTAACTATGGCTACACCTTC. Translated: CASSSMATGTNYGYTF.

The chain joins TRBV6-6 to TRBJ1-2, with a tentative D call TRBD1 (6 bases). In germline, CDR1 is MNHNY, CDR2 SVGAGI (reference sequence). V was cut by 5 bases and J by 8 bases, with 18 bases left in between. This CDR3 is built from 14 residues. CDR3 in amino acids: CASSRDTRLVGYTF. CDR3 in DNA: TGTGCCAGCAGTCGGGACACTCGCCTCGTCGGCTACACCTTC.

This chain links TRBV27 with TRBJ2-1; D uncertain. Germline V lookup: CDR1 MNHEY, CDR2 SMNVEV (reference sequence). CDR3 length: 13 amino acids. Trimming left V 9 bases short and J 1 base short, with 10 bases between. Here the CDR3 reads CASALVSYNEQFF. CDR3 in DNA: TGTGCCAGTGCCCTGGTATCCTACAATGAGCAGTTCTTC.

In this sample, this clonotype turned up many times. This sequence joins TRBV20-1 and TRBJ2-4; TRBD1 aligns across 10 bases. V lost 4 bases, J lost 15 bases, and 12 bases stayed unmatched. CDR1 and CDR2 from the germline V gene are DFQATT and SNEGSKA (reference sequence). The length of the CDR3 is 13 residues. The CDR3: CSAKSGTGVLRYF. The DNA of the CDR3 is TGCAGTGCTAAGTCTGGGACAGGGGTCCTGCGGTACTTC.

This clonotype was found a few times. The CDR3 coding sequence is TGCGCCAGCAGCTTAGGGGACGGCGGTACAAATGAGCAGTTCTTC. This codes for CASSLGDGGTNEQFF. This chain links TRBV5-1 with TRBJ2-1, with D perhaps given as TRBD1 or TRBD2 (5 bases each). Germline assignment: CDR1 SGHRS and CDR2 YFSETQ. This CDR3 comprises 15 residues. The ends were cut back, 2 bases at V and 7 bases at J, with 16 bases in the middle.

This clonotype showed up many times. The J gene is TRBJ1-2, the V gene TRBV29-1; unclear D gene. Per germline, CDR1 SQVTM and CDR2 ANQGSEA. The CDR3 totals 12 residues. V was trimmed by 4 bases and J by 0 bases, leaving 6 bases between them. This CDR3 is CSVGDTNYGYTF. In DNA, the CDR3 is TGCAGCGTTGGGGATACTAACTATGGCTACACCTTC.

As regards this clonotype: One junction end disagrees with the germline gene, perhaps due to a read error. This rearrangement joins TRBV20-1 to TRBJ2-7; unclear D gene. Germline V gene sequence: CDR1 DFQATT, CDR2 SNEGSKA (reference sequence). The CDR3 consists of 15 residues. The CDR3 region has the DNA TGCAGTGCTAGAGGTTTGGCAATTAGCTCCTACGAGGAGTACTTC. This gives the protein CSARGLAISSYEEYF.

This clonotype was observed many times. The CDR3 spells CASSQVARGGDEQFF. The CDR3, as DNA: TGCGCCAGCAGCCAAGTCGCTCGGGGGGGGGATGAGCAGTTCTTC. This rearrangement joins TRBV4-3 to TRBJ2-1; TRBD2 matches 8 bases. Per the germline V gene, CDR1 is LGHNA and CDR2 is YSLEER. The CDR3 sequence is 15 residues long. With 1 base clipped from V and 8 bases from J, the junction kept 7 bases outside the gene matches.

The chain links TRBV4-1 to TRBJ2-3; D is perhaps TRBD2 (6 bases). The CDR3 contains 17 residues. The germline V gene has CDR1 MGHRA and CDR2 YSYEKL. The V and J ends lost 0 bases and 2 bases respectively, with 15 bases between them. CDR3 in DNA: TGCGCCAGCAGCCAAGAGGTCGCGGGATCTACCACAGATACGCAGTATTTT. This codes for CASSQEVAGSTTDTQYF.

The chain carries TRBV10-3 and TRBJ2-1, with D unclear. There are 15 residues in the CDR3. Trimming left V 7 bases short and J 0 bases short, with 13 bases between. In germline, CDR1 is ENHRY, CDR2 SYGVKD. Here the CDR3 reads CAINPGWSSYNEQFF. The DNA for the CDR3 is TGTGCCATCAACCCAGGCTGGAGCTCCTACAATGAGCAGTTCTTC.

J is TRBJ2-7 and V is TRBV5-6; 10 bases are a match to TRBD1. This CDR3 has 16 residues. J was trimmed by 1 base and V by 4 bases; bases with no gene match: 8. Germline loops: CDR1 SGHDT, CDR2 YYEEEE. The CDR3 region is CASSGGTGANSYEQYF. CDR3 nucleotide sequence: TGTGCCAGCAGCGGTGGGACAGGGGCAAATTCCTACGAGCAGTACTTC.

This clonotype has ten or more counts. CDR3 region: CSVEEGAGEQYF. The CDR3 nucleotides are TGCAGCGTTGAGGAGGGGGCAGGCGAGCAGTACTTC. J is TRBJ2-7 and V is TRBV29-1, with D perhaps matching TRBD1 (7 bases). CDR3 size: 12 residues. CDR1 is SQVTM, CDR2 ANQGSEA, per germline. Trimming took off 3 bases at V and 6 bases at J, with 12 bases between the two ends.

This clonotype was picked up one time. The chain couples TRBV7-2 to TRBJ2-5; unclear D gene. The DNA end favors TRBJ2-7, so the J call may be wrong. CDR1 is SGHTA, CDR2 FQGNSA, per germline. The CDR3 has 17 residues. In DNA form, the CDR3 reads TGTGCCAGCAGCTTAGATTTCGCAGGACCTTATCTCTACGAGCAGTACTTC. Amino acid sequence: CASSLDFAGPYLYEQYF.

The CDR3 bases are TGTGCCAGCGGACTAGTGACAGGGGAGGCCTACAATGAGCAGTTCTTC. Protein sequence: CASGLVTGEAYNEQFF. The chain uses TRBV2 and TRBJ2-1; D may be TRBD1 (8 bases). Germline loops: CDR1 SNHLY, CDR2 FYNNEI. Deletions cut 8 bases from V and 2 bases from J, with 19 bases between. The length of the CDR3 is 16 residues.